This T cell receptor (beta chain) appears in the sequencing data of a study of blood T cell repertoires in COVID-19. Study details: Sources were T cells, B-cell-depleted T cells, or PBMCs; the material itself was cDNA or gDNA.

This clone showed up just once. Germline CDR1 and CDR2: SGHTA and FQGNSA. Trimming removed 5 bases from V and 9 bases from J, with 11 bases in between. The CDR3 loop spans 12 amino acids. The authors' processing: Nucleated cell counts were estimated from reference gene primer amplification. Libraries were prepared by immunoSEQ multiplex PCR; TCRdb keeps only in-frame clonotypes and omits some of them. That table furnishes V, J and clone size, whereas the DNA furnished D and trimming. Among about 92,000 clones, around three quarters were seen once, and the ten largest hold approximately 25%. This sequence originates from a woman aged 60-70 years in a cohort sampled during active or convalescent COVID-19. V gene TRBV7-2 combines with J gene TRBJ1-3, with D hard to call. The sequencing sample was made of peripheral blood. CDR3 amino acids: CASSPSGATIYF. The CDR3 nucleotides are TGTGCCAGCAGCCCATCAGGCGCCACCATATATTTT.